This record concerns one TCR beta chain sequence. Its antigen target is currently unknown. No base-level quality is on record; no much larger clone is a single base apart. The TCR beta CDR3 regions were amplified from RNA transcripts. The first round of RT-PCR for the TCR CDR3 was performed with the HTBI primer set and the Qiagen OneStep RT-PCR kit. Libraries were constructed in a second round of multiplex PCR, after which size selection and purification were performed. The libraries were sequenced on an Illumina HiSeq2000 using paired-end 100 bp reads. Turning to the authors' computational methods: Raw data were processed with SOAPnuke, discarding reads with adapters, uncalled bases, mean Phred below 15, or no exact constant-primer or identifier match. High-quality paired reads were merged with COPE v1.2.5, and unique nucleotide sequences were defined as clonotypes. Clonotypes were aligned to IMGT TRBV, TRBD and TRBJ reference segments using MiTCR v1.1. Analysis was restricted to V-J combinations with a frequency above 0.0001, which covered 99.2% of repertoires. A TCS score was defined as the ratio between F50 (clonal expansion) and ExV (chaos), using BLOSUM62-based TCRdist between CDR3 peptides within each V-J. Welch's t-statistics and random forest reduced around 550 V-J features to roughly 13, which were used in a naive Bayes classifier (R e1071). TCRdb trimmed public reads at Q25 via fastp, called clones via MiXCR and kept in-frame beta chains. Each entry is one CDR3 protein sequence, shown with its most common DNA and genes. None of the V and J calls come from the authors' own analysis; TCRdb made them. For this sample there are roughly 550,000 distinct CDR3 sequences; more than 15% appear just once. Jointly, the top ten make up around 32% of the sample.

The data were taken from a study of T cells in Graves' hyperthyroidism and ophthalmopathy (dated by TCRdb to the late 2010s). Some background on the complete study: Peripheral blood was collected at initial diagnosis, before any treatment. The roughly 91 discovery patients were randomly split 7:3 into training and test sets. A discovery cohort of roughly 100 patients, approximately 44 with Graves' ophthalmopathy and 55 to 65 with stable Graves' hyperthyroidism, was used to find distinguishing TCR V-J signatures. The study also compared thyroid tissue and blood T-cell repertoires from over 5 Graves' hyperthyroidism patients. Following sampling, methimazole starting at 30 mg daily was given to hyperthyroidism patients, and high-dose intravenous methylprednisolone was given to ophthalmopathy patients. Whether ophthalmopathy could be predicted prospectively was tested in an independent validation cohort made up of fewer than 20 hyperthyroidism patients plus 17 patients who later progressed to ophthalmopathy. The paper reports TCR Vbeta CDR3 sequencing of 140 or so peripheral blood samples: under 45 ophthalmopathy, about 75 hyperthyroidism and roughly 17 progressor patients.

Broader findings and caveats from the paper: Sample size was not statistically predetermined, and investigators were not blinded to group allocation. Most expanded thyroid clonotypes (frequency above 0.001) were also found in blood, which suggests that blood repertoires may mirror thyroid immune responses. In validation, the model predicted progression to ophthalmopathy a median of about 5.9 months before onset, with 65% to 71% sensitivity and more than 72% specificity. A 13 V-J signature model separated ophthalmopathy from stable hyperthyroidism, with approximately 86% sensitivity and roughly 81% specificity in cross-validation and 80%/75% in testing.

Ophthalmopathy patients had moderately to severely active disease, Clinical Activity Score of at least 3, NOSPECS grade of at least 4, and duration under 3 months. Any patient with an uncontrolled infection, another autoimmune disease, pregnancy or lactation was excluded. Diagnoses relied on clinical symptoms, serum thyroxine and TRAb, thyroid ultrasound and orbital computed tomography. Ficoll-Paque density gradient centrifugation was used to isolate PBMCs from around 10 ml of fresh peripheral blood. Trizol reagent was used to extract total RNA, and RNA quality was then checked on an Agilent 2100 Bioanalyzer. The CDR3 covers 13 residues, taking in both the cysteine and the phenylalanine. Only the CDR3 DNA stays, 39 bases, in frame from base 1. Trimming removed 10 bases from V and 6 bases from J, leaving 15 bases between the germline ends. CDR1 and CDR2, per the germline V gene, are MDHEN and SYDVKM.

The V gene is TRBV28 and the J gene is TRBJ2-2; the D gene is not confidently resolved. The source of this sequence is a woman between 25 and 40 years old with Graves' ophthalmopathy. The sequenced sample consisted of blood. Read as DNA, the sequence is TGTGCCACCATGACGGAAGGGCCCGGGGAGCTGTTTTTT. This encodes CATMTEGPGELFF.